This T cell receptor (beta chain) was observed in a study of blood T cell repertoires in COVID-19 (dated by TCRdb to 2019 to 2021). Describing the broader study: Collaborator samples came from the United States, Italy and Spain and covered acute and convalescent phases of COVID-19. The prospective study material was composed of cDNA or gDNA derived from T cells, B-cell-depleted T cells, or PBMCs. Subjects who had been exposed to COVID-19, were actively infected with it, or had recovered from it provided the deeply sampled blood TCRbeta repertoires that made up the dataset. The repertoires were released in a freely available public database meant as a resource for research on the immune response to SARS-CoV-2. Samples came from the ongoing ImmuneRACE study (first 160 participants) plus 1,254 subjects from 6 global collaborators. Sample metadata almost always included a de-identified subject ID, COVID-19 status, age in years and sex. HLA class I and class II types, where available, came from metadata supplied by the sample provider rather than from assay-based typing.

Summary of the overall study and its limitations: The amount of clinical and demographic metadata varied by source and participant and was provided uncurated.

TCRbeta CDR3 regions were amplified from genomic DNA by means of the immunoSEQ Assay, a bias-controlled multiplex PCR. From the authors' description of their analysis: The number of nucleated cells in each sample was estimated from the amplification of reference gene primers within the assay. Sequence reads were collapsed and filtered to measure the absolute abundance of every unique TCRbeta CDR3 rearrangement. For each sample, productive Simpson clonality was calculated as the square root of Simpson's diversity index over productive rearrangements. As stored in TCRdb, this immuneACCESS dataset retains in-frame rearrangements with V and J assigned. A fraction of the clones does not appear; measured against another copy, unresolved V genes explain less than half of the discrepancy, and the remainder lacks a known reason. The D gene and trimming were derived from the DNA, and the V and J assignments and clone size from that table. The sample includes a few hundred thousand clones, with approximately 80% observed a single time. The top ten clonotypes cover more than 1.2% of the sample.

Deletion took 7 bases off V and 4 bases off J, with a span of 16 bases between the germline ends. The CDR1 and CDR2 encoded by the germline V gene are SGHTA and FQGNSA. Including cysteine and phenylalanine, the CDR3 has 14 amino acids. Only the CDR3 portion is preserved as DNA: 42 bases, with reading frame beginning at the first base. Worth noting for this clone: Its recognized antigen is unknown. No clone much larger than this one lies a single base away; base qualities are absent.

Another Seattle source contributed samples from volunteer blood donors who had recovered from COVID-19. The collaborating institutions used their own protocols to collect whole blood in K2EDTA tubes. For TCRbeta analysis, collaborator samples were shipped as frozen whole blood, as isolated PBMCs, or as DNA extracted from either sample type. Sequencing input: peripheral blood. Recombination linked TRBV7-2 to TRBJ1-1; the D segment could be TRBD1, given 6 matching bases. The TCR comes from a middle-aged woman who had recovered from COVID-19. The nucleotide sequence reads TGTGCCAGCACTCCCCGGCGAGGGGGCACTGAAGCTTTCTTT. This is translated as CASTPRRGGTEAFF.